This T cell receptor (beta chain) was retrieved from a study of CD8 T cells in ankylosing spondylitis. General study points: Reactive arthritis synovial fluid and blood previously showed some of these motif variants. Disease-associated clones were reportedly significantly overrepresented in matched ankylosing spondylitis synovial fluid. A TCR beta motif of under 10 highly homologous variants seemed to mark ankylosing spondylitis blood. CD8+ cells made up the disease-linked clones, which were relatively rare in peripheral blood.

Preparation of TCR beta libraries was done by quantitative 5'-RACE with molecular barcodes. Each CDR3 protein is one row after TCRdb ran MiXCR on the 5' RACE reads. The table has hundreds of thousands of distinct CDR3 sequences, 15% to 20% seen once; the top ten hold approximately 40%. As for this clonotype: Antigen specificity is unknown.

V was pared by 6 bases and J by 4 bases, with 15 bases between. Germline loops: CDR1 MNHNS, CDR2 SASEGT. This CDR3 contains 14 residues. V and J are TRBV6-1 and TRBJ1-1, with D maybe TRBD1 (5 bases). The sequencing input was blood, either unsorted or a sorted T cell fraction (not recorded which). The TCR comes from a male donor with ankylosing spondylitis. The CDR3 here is CASRRTSGGTEAFF. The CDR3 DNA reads TGTGCCAGCAGACGGACGAGTGGGGGCACTGAAGCTTTCTTT.